This TCR beta chain is drawn from a study of PD-1 blockade in classical Hodgkin lymphoma. Study conclusions and caveats: Among the patients, those starting nivolumab under 1 year after ASCT were excluded. The CD4+ diversity rise by C4D1 was clearest in complete responders. For complete responders, baseline diversity was comparable to that of newly diagnosed patients. Reported findings placed baseline TCR diversity lower in newly diagnosed patients (compared with healthy donors).

All the patients suffered relapse after autologous stem cell transplantation, and brentuximab vedotin exposure differed. Germline trimming cut 3 bases from V and 4 bases from J; bases unmatched to any gene: 6. Per the germline V gene, CDR1 is SGHNT and CDR2 is YYREEE (reference sequence). The CDR3 extends over 15 amino acids. Sequencing was performed with immunoSEQ multiplex PCR; in TCRdb, only in-frame clones are kept and a portion is missing. The repertoire holds around 150,000 clones, with under 85% as singletons. This clone occurred once. As yet, its antigen is unknown. The rearrangement joins TRBV5-4 to TRBJ2-1; 8 bases map to TRBD1. Source: peripheral blood mononuclear cells (PBMCs), taken before the second cycle of nivolumab. The receptor was derived from a human donor with classical Hodgkin lymphoma. CDR3 nucleotide sequence: TGTGCCAGCAGCTGGCGGGACAGGCCATACAATGAGCAGTTCTTC. Its protein product is CASSWRDRPYNEQFF.